This T cell receptor (beta chain) was profiled in a study of regulatory T cells in long-lasting Graves disease. This clonotype was seen ten or more times. Its specificity is not known. CDR1 MNHEY and CDR2 SMNVEV come from the germline V gene (reference sequence). This CDR3 comprises 14 residues. The junction had 6 bases not matched to a gene; V was cut back by 6 bases and J by 3 bases. Building the TCR beta libraries relied on iRepertoire HTBI primers, and CDR3 regions underwent Arm-PCR. TCRdb recomputed calls from the multiplex PCR reads with MiXCR, one row per CDR3 protein. Of over 350,000 distinct CDR3 sequences listed, about 15% are singletons. Whole-study findings and limits: More public clonotypes were shared by persistent patients (fewer than 3,000) than by new patients (roughly 1,000). There was favoring of TRBV28, TRBJ1-2 and TRBJ2-5 in persistent disease.

Time point meaning: newly diagnosed GD, antithyroid drugs for less than 3 months. PBMC RNA served as the TCR library source. These data also formed part of another study, on T cells in Graves' hyperthyroidism and ophthalmopathy. That work states: Diagnoses were made from clinical symptoms, serum measures (thyroxine and TRAb), thyroid ultrasound and orbital computed tomography.

The clonotype comes from a woman aged 40 to 49 with Graves disease. V gene TRBV27 combines with J gene TRBJ1-2; the match to TRBD1 covers 8 bases. Sample: peripheral blood mononuclear cells (PBMCs), taken at new diagnosis, from a patient treated with antithyroid drugs. In DNA form, the CDR3 reads TGTGCCAGCAGATCGGACAGGGACTACTATGGCTACACCTTC. Its protein is CASRSDRDYYGYTF.